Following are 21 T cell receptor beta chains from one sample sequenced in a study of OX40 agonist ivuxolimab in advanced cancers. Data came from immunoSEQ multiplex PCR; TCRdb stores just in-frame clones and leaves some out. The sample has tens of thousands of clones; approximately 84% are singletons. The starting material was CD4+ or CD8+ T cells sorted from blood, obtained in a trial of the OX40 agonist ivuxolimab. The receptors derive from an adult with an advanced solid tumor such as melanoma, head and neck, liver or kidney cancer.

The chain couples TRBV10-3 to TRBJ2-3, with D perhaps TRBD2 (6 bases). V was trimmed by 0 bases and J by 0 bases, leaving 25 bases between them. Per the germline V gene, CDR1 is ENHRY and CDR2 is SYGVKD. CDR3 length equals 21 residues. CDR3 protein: CAISESRASASLVWSTDTQYF. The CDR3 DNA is TGTGCCATCAGTGAGTCTAGGGCTAGCGCTAGCCTTGTCTGGAGCACAGATACGCAGTATTTT.

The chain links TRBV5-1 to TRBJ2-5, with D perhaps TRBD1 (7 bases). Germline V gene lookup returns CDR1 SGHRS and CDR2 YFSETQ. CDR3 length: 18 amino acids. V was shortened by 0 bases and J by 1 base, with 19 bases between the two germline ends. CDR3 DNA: TGCGCCAGCAGCTTGGTCCTATTTGGAGGGACAGCCCAAGAGACCCAGTACTTC. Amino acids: CASSLVLFGGTAQETQYF. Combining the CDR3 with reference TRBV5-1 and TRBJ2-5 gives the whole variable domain KAGVTQTPRYLIKTRGQQVTLSCSPISGHRSVSWYQQTPGQGLQFLFEYFSETQRNKGNFPGRFSGRQFSNSRSEMNVSTLELGDSALYLCASSLVLFGGTAQETQYFGPGTRLLVL.

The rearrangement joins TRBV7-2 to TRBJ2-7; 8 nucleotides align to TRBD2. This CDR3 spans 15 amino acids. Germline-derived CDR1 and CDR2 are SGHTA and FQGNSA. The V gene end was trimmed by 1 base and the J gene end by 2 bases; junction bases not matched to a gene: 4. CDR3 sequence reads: CASSLGTGGTYEQYF. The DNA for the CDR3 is TGTGCCAGCAGCTTAGGTACGGGAGGGACCTACGAGCAGTACTTC.

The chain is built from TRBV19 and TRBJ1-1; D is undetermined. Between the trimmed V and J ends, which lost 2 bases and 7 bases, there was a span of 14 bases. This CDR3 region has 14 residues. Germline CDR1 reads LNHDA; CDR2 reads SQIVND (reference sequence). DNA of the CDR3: TGTGCCAGTAGTATATCTGGACGGACTTATGAAGCTTTCTTT. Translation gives CASSISGRTYEAFF.

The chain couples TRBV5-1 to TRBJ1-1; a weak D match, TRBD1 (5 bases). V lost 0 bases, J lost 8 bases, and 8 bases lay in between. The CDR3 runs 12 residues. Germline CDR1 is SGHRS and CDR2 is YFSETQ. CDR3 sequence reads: CASSLGQGEAFF. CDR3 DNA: TGCGCCAGCAGCTTGGGTCAGGGAGAAGCTTTCTTT. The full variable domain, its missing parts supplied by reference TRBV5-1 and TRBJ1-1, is KAGVTQTPRYLIKTRGQQVTLSCSPISGHRSVSWYQQTPGQGLQFLFEYFSETQRNKGNFPGRFSGRQFSNSRSEMNVSTLELGDSALYLCASSLGQGEAFFGQGTRLTVV.

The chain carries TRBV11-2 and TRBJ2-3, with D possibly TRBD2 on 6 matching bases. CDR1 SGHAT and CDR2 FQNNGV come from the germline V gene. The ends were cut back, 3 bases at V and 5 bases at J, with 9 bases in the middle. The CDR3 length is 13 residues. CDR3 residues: CASSLGLGDTQYF. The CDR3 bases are TGTGCCAGCAGCTTGGGACTGGGAGATACGCAGTATTTT.

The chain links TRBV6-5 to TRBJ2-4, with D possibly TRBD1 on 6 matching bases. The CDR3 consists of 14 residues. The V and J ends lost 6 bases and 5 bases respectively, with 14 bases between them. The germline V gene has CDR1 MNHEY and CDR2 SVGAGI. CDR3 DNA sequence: TGTGCCAGCAGCCGCGGACAGCGTGAAAACATTCAGTACTTC. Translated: CASSRGQRENIQYF.

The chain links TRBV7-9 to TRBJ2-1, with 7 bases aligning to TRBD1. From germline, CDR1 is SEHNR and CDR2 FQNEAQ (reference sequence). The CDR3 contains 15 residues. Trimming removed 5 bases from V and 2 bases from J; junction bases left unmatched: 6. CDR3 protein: CASSTLDRPYNEQFF. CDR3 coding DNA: TGTGCCAGCAGCACCCTGGACAGGCCCTACAATGAGCAGTTCTTC.

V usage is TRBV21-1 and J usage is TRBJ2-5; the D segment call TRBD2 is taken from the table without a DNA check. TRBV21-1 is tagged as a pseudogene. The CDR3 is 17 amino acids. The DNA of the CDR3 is TGTGCCAGCAGCAAATCCCTACGTGTTAGCGAGGAAGAGACCCAGTACTTC. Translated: CASSKSLRVSEEETQYF.

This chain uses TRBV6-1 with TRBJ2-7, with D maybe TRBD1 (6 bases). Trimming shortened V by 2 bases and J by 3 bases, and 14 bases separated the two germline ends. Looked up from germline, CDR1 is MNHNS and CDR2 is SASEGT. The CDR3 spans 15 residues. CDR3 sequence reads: CASSEWQGSDYEQYF. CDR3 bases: TGTGCCAGCAGTGAATGGCAGGGGAGCGACTACGAGCAGTACTTC.

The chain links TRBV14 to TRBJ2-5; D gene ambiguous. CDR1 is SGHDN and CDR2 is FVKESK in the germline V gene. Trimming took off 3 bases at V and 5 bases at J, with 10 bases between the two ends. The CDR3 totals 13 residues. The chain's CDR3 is CASSQGLRETQYF. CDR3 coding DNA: TGTGCCAGCAGCCAGGGGTTGAGGGAGACCCAGTACTTC. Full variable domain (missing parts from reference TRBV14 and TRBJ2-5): EAGVTQFPSHSVIEKGQTVTLRCDPISGHDNLYWYRRVMGKEIKFLLHFVKESKQDESGMPNNRFLAERTGGTYSTLKVQPAELEDSGVYFCASSQGLRETQYFGPGTRLLVL.

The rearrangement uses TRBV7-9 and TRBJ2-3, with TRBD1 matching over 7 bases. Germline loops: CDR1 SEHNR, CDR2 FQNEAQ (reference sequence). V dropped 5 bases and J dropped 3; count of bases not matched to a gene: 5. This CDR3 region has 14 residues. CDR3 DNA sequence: TGTGCCAGCAGCCCAGGGACAGCAACAGATACGCAGTATTTT. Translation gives CASSPGTATDTQYF.

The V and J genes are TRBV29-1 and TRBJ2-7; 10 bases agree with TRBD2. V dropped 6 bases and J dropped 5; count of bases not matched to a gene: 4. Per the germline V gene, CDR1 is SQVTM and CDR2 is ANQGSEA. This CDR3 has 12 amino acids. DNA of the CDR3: TGCAGCGTCGCTAGCGGGAGCGACGAGCAGTACTTC. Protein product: CSVASGSDEQYF.

The CDR3 here is CASSKGTETQYF. The CDR3 region has the DNA TGTGCCAGCAGCAAGGGGACGGAGACCCAGTACTTC. The chain is built from TRBV14 and TRBJ2-5; TRBD1 or TRBD2 may be the D gene (5 bases each). Germline V gives CDR1 SGHDN, CDR2 FVKESK. The CDR3 consists of 12 residues. V was cut by 5 bases and J by 5 bases, with 9 bases left in between.

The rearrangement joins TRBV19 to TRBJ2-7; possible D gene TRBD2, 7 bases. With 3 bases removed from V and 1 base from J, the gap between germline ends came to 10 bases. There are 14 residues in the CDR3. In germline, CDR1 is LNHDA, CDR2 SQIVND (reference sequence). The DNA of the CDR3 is TGTGCCAGTAGTATGCGGGGGACATCCTACGAGCAGTACTTC. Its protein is CASSMRGTSYEQYF.

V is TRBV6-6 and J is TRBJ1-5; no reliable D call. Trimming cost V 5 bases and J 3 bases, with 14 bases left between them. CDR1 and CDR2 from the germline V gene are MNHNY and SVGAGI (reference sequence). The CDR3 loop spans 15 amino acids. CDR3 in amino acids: CASSLYAVINQPQHF. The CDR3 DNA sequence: TGTGCCAGCAGTCTCTATGCCGTAATCAATCAGCCCCAGCATTTT.

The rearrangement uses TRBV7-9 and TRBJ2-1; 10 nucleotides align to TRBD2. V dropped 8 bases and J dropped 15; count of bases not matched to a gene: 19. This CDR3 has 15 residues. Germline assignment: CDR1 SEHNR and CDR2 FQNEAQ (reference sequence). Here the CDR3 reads CASAVAEREGQTRFF. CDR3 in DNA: TGTGCCAGCGCTGTCGCCGAGCGGGAGGGCCAAACTCGGTTCTTC.

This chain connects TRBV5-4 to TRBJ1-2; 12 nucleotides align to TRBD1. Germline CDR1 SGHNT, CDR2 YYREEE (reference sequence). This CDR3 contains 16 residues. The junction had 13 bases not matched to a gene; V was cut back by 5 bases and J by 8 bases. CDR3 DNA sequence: TGTGCCAGCAGTTCCCCCGGGACAGGGGGCCTCCTAGGCTACACCTTC. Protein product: CASSSPGTGGLLGYTF.

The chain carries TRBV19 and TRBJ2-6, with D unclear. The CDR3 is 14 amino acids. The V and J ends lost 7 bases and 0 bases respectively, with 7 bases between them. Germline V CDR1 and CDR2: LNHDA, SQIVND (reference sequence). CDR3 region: CASNMLSGANVLTF. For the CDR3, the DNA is TGTGCCAGTAACATGCTCTCTGGGGCCAACGTCCTGACTTTC.

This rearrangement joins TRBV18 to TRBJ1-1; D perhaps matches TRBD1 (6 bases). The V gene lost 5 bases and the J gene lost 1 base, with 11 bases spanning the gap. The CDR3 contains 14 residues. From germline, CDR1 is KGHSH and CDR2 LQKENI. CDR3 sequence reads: CASSANRENTEAFF. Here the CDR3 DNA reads TGTGCCAGCTCAGCTAACAGGGAGAACACTGAAGCTTTCTTT.

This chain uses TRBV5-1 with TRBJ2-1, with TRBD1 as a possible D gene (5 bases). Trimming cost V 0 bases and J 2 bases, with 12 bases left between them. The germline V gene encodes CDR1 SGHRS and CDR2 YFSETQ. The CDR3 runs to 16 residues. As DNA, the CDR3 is TGCGCCAGCAGCTTGGGGCAGGACATAACCTACAATGAGCAGTTCTTC. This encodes CASSLGQDITYNEQFF.